This T cell receptor (beta chain) was recovered during a study of T cell clonality in common variable immunodeficiency. Notes on the study in general: Compared with controls, CVID subjects had fewer shared TCRbeta clones. Reportedly, TCR beta sequences from common variable immunodeficiency showed fewer deletions and N-nucleotide insertions.

This clone appeared many times. What it binds is not known. The read terminates 3 residues before the CDR3 end, so the remaining end is supplied by the germline J gene. V dropped 5 bases and J dropped 0 bases, with 8 bases sitting between them. This CDR3 spans 13 amino acids. From germline, CDR1 is SGHKS and CDR2 YYEKEE (reference sequence). Patients had low serum IgG, IgA and/or IgM and specific antibody deficiency. This table comes from immunoSEQ multiplex PCR, and its TCRdb copy is limited to in-frame clones, with some not included. The sample shows about 33,000 clones, none of them appearing just once.

The sequenced sample was peripheral blood mononuclear cells. The rearrangement joins TRBV5-5 to TRBJ1-1; the D is unclear. The sequence came from a human donor with common variable immunodeficiency. CDR3 sequence: CASSSLMNTEAFF. Incomplete CDR3 DNA: TGTGCCAGCAGTTCACTCATGAACACTGAA.